This T cell receptor beta chain appears in the sequencing data of a study of identical twins. TCRdb re-called the 5' RACE reads with MiXCR, one entry per CDR3 protein. The profile shows around 1.7 million distinct CDR3 sequences, 32% of them singletons. CDR3 size: 16 residues. Per the germline V gene, CDR1 is DFQATT and CDR2 is SNEGSKA (reference sequence). The ends lost 0 bases at V and 2 bases at J; junction bases unmatched: 7. The chain couples TRBV20-1 to TRBJ2-3, with 8 bases lining up with TRBD2. Sequenced input: cord blood. This TCR derives from a newborn girl in good health. The CDR3 reads CSARDWKRGITDTQYF. The CDR3 bases are TGCAGTGCTAGAGATTGGAAGCGGGGGATCACAGATACGCAGTATTTT.